Following are 4 T cell receptor beta chains from one sample sequenced in a study of technical replicates of blood from several donors. Sequencing used immunoSEQ multiplex PCR; TCRdb keeps in-frame clones, though not all of them. The table shows around 61,000 clones, with more than 95% occurring only once. The specimen was T cells isolated from PBMCs. These receptors all stem from a human donor in good health.

This sequence joins TRBV11-3 and TRBJ1-1; TRBD1 matches at 7 bases. The CDR3 extends over 14 amino acids. Germline values: CDR1 SGHNT, CDR2 YENEEA. The ends lost 10 bases at V and 4 bases at J; junction bases unmatched: 12. The CDR3 is CATTDRLVTTEAFF. In DNA, the CDR3 is TGTGCCACCACGGACAGGTTGGTAACCACTGAAGCTTTCTTT.

Comment on this clone: One end of the junction fails to match germline, which may point to a read error. This chain joins TRBV7-9 and TRBJ1-2; 7 bases are shared with TRBD1. Germline-derived CDR1 and CDR2 are SEHNR and FQNEAQ (reference sequence). The CDR3 loop spans 13 amino acids. CDR3 amino acids: CASSSPMTGNISF. Written as DNA, the CDR3 is TGTGCCAGCAGCTCCCCCATGACAGGGAATATTTCCTTC.

This chain links TRBV29-1 with TRBJ2-4; D possibly corresponds to TRBD2 (7 bases). The length of the CDR3 is 18 residues. The V gene's germline CDR1 is SQVTM and CDR2 ANQGSEA. Between the trimmed V and J ends, which lost 5 bases and 1 base, there was a span of 24 bases. CDR3 loop: CSVRETGGAAMAKNIQYF. The CDR3 DNA sequence: TGCAGCGTTCGCGAGACGGGGGGCGCGGCTATGGCCAAAAACATTCAGTACTTC.

This clone was seen only once. This chain links TRBV28 with TRBJ2-5; the D gene is possibly TRBD1 (6 bases). Germline V gene sequence: CDR1 MDHEN, CDR2 SYDVKM. The CDR3 has 14 amino acids. V lost 6 bases to trimming and J lost 4 bases, with 15 bases between them. The CDR3 region has the DNA TGTGCCAGCAGGGAAACAGGGACGGGAGAGACCCAGTACTTC. This gives the protein CASRETGTGETQYF.